These 18 T cell receptor beta chains originate from one sample sequenced in a study of blood T cells in healthy people across ages. Using a J-beta primer mix together with a sample-barcoded 5' primer, a second PCR was run for about 6 to 11 cycles. TCRdb re-called the 5' RACE reads with MiXCR, one entry per CDR3 protein. The table has more than 1,400,000 distinct CDR3 sequences, 40% to 50% seen once. What was sequenced was blood. The receptors were gathered from a young woman in good health.

The chain has TRBV6-2 or TRBV6-3 and TRBJ2-7; 7 bases agree with TRBD2. The CDR3 has 15 residues. Trimming took 4 bases from V and 2 from J; bases not matched to a gene: 8. Looked up from germline, CDR1 is MNHEY and CDR2 is SVGEGT. The CDR3 loop is CASSSQNRGAYEQYF. CDR3 DNA sequence: TGTGCCAGCAGTTCCCAAAACCGGGGGGCCTACGAGCAGTACTTC.

This sequence joins TRBV27 and TRBJ1-2, with TRBD1 as a possible D gene (6 bases). CDR1 and CDR2 (germline): MNHEY, SMNVEV (reference sequence). CDR3 size: 16 residues. V shed 5 bases and J shed 2 bases, with 18 bases lying between them. CDR3 in amino acids: CASSITQGGGNYGYTF. The CDR3, as DNA: TGTGCCAGCAGTATAACACAGGGAGGAGGGAACTATGGCTACACCTTC.

The V call is TRBV15, the J call TRBJ2-7, with D hard to call. Trimming pared 0 bases from V and 3 bases from J, leaving 12 bases between. Looked up from germline, CDR1 is LNHNV and CDR2 is YYDKDF (reference sequence). The CDR3 consists of 15 residues. CDR3 DNA sequence: TGTGCCACCAGCAGAGATACGGCCAAAAACTACGAGCAGTACTTC. Amino acid sequence: CATSRDTAKNYEQYF.

V gene TRBV4-1 combines with J gene TRBJ2-7; possible D gene TRBD1, 5 bases. V was pared by 4 bases and J by 0 bases, with 19 bases between. Germline values: CDR1 MGHRA, CDR2 YSYEKL. CDR3 length: 17 amino acids. The CDR3 nucleotides are TGCGCCAGCAGCCCCCACCTAACGACAGCCAGCTCCTACGAGCAGTACTTC. Residues: CASSPHLTTASSYEQYF.

This clonotype was counted between two and nine times. The V call is TRBV25-1, the J call TRBJ2-7, with 7 bases fitting TRBD2. Germline V gene sequence: CDR1 MGHDK, CDR2 SYGVNS. This CDR3 region has 18 residues. The V segment lost 1 base and the J segment 2 bases; nucleotides outside the gene matches: 14. The chain's CDR3 is CASSEFFWGTSEAYEQYF. CDR3 bases: TGTGCCAGCAGTGAATTTTTCTGGGGAACTAGCGAGGCCTACGAGCAGTACTTC.

This clonotype was seen more than once but under ten times. The chain joins TRBV20-1 to TRBJ2-1; D is unclear. The V and J ends lost 0 bases and 13 bases respectively, with 13 bases between them. The CDR3 length is 12 residues. Germline V gene lookup returns CDR1 DFQATT and CDR2 SNEGSKA (reference sequence). The CDR3: CSARDLGETQFF. The CDR3 DNA reads as TGCAGTGCTAGAGATCTTGGAGAGACCCAGTTCTTC.

The V and J genes are TRBV5-1 and TRBJ2-5; 10 bases are a match to TRBD1. Germline CDR1 is SGHRS and CDR2 is YFSETQ. The CDR3 runs to 17 residues. The ends lost 1 base at V and 11 bases at J; junction bases unmatched: 17. The CDR3 region has the DNA TGCGCCAGCAGCTTGCTCTGGGACAGGGGAGGCGTTAATGAGCAGTACTTC. Its protein is CASSLLWDRGGVNEQYF.

Turning to this clonotype: A much larger clone is a single base away; this may be a read error. The chain carries TRBV7-8 and TRBJ2-5; D may match TRBD1 or TRBD2 (5 bases each). The closer fit of TRBJ2-7 to the DNA end suggests the J call may be wrong. The germline V gene encodes CDR1 SGHVS and CDR2 FQNEAQ. The CDR3 consists of 15 residues. The CDR3 loop is CASSLGPPPQYEQYF. As DNA, the CDR3 is TGTGCCAGCAGCTTGGGACCGCCTCCACAATACGAGCAGTACTTC.

CDR3 nucleotides: TGCAGTGCTAGAGTACCGGGCGTACAAGAGACCCAGTTCTTC. It translates to CSARVPGVQETQFF. The V call is TRBV20-1, the J call TRBJ2-5; D is unclear. Judging by the DNA end, TRBJ2-1 fits better; the J call may be wrong. Germline CDR1 and CDR2: DFQATT and SNEGSKA (reference sequence). The CDR3 is 14 residues long.

On this clonotype: A much more abundant neighbour one base away suggests this may be a read error. This rearrangement joins TRBV12-5 to TRBJ2-5, with TRBD1 matching over 8 bases. Germline-derived CDR1 and CDR2 are LGHNT and FRNRAP. The CDR3 runs to 15 residues. After removal of 6 bases from V and 11 bases from J, the junction contained 17 bases not matched to a gene. CDR3 nucleotide sequence: TGTGCTAGTGGCCTTGGACAGGGCATGAGCAATGAGCAGTACTTC. Translating gives CASGLGQGMSNEQYF.

This clonotype appeared a few times. This chain uses TRBV29-1 with TRBJ1-2; possibly TRBD1 for D (6 bases). The CDR3 is 12 amino acids. Between the trimmed V and J ends, which lost 0 bases and 8 bases, there was a span of 10 bases. Germline V lookup: CDR1 SQVTM, CDR2 ANQGSEA. The CDR3 DNA is TGCAGCGTTGAAGACTACAGGGACGGCTACACCTTC. This gives the protein CSVEDYRDGYTF.

The chain joins TRBV5-4 to TRBJ2-1; TRBD1 is a possible D gene (6 bases). Trimming shortened V by 0 bases and J by 10 bases, and 20 bases separated the two germline ends. CDR1 is SGHNT and CDR2 is YYREEE in the germline V gene (reference sequence). The CDR3 has 16 amino acids. CDR3: CASSLGIGGGKYEQFF. The CDR3 coding sequence is TGTGCCAGCAGCTTGGGAATAGGGGGTGGCAAGTACGAGCAGTTCTTC.

This clonotype has a single count. The J gene is TRBJ2-7, the V gene TRBV7-2, with TRBD2 matching 7 bases. The junction had 12 bases not matched to a gene; V was cut back by 1 base and J by 6 bases. The germline CDR1 and CDR2 sequences are SGHTA and FQGNSA. The CDR3 contains 16 residues. CDR3 protein: CASSLGGPGRNREQYF. The CDR3 coding sequence is TGTGCCAGCAGCTTAGGGGGTCCCGGGAGGAATCGCGAGCAGTACTTC.

This clonotype was recorded a few times. The chain has TRBV5-1 and TRBJ2-1; 11 bases agree with TRBD1. With V trimmed by 5 bases and J by 7 bases, 5 bases remained unmatched. The length of the CDR3 is 14 residues. The germline V gene encodes CDR1 SGHRS and CDR2 YFSETQ. The CDR3 DNA reads TGCGCCAGCAGTTCCGGGACAGGGGGTAATGAGCAGTTCTTC. Amino acid sequence: CASSSGTGGNEQFF.

The gene calls are TRBV29-1 and TRBJ2-1; no firm D call. The CDR3 extends over 13 amino acids. V was cut by 1 base and J by 10 bases, with 14 bases left in between. The V gene's germline CDR1 is SQVTM and CDR2 ANQGSEA. The CDR3 reads CSVEGQRAYEQFF. The CDR3, as DNA: TGCAGCGTTGAAGGTCAGAGAGCCTACGAGCAGTTCTTC.

The V call is TRBV20-1, the J call TRBJ1-6, with a tentative D call TRBD1 (6 bases). This CDR3 is 14 amino acids long. The germline V and J ends were trimmed by 6 bases and 5 bases, with 14 bases remaining between them. Germline V gives CDR1 DFQATT, CDR2 SNEGSKA (reference sequence). The CDR3 region has the DNA TGCAGTGCAAAACCAGGGGCGGATAATTCACCCCTCCACTTT. It yields the protein CSAKPGADNSPLHF.

DNA of the CDR3: TGTGCCAGCAGCTTATCTGACAGTGAAACAGATACGCAGTATTTT. Its translation: CASSLSDSETDTQYF. The V and J genes are TRBV7-2 and TRBJ2-3; D is possibly TRBD1 (5 bases). Between the trimmed V and J ends, which lost 2 bases and 3 bases, there was a span of 12 bases. The CDR3 is 15 residues long. CDR1 and CDR2 from the germline V gene are SGHTA and FQGNSA.

The rearrangement joins TRBV5-1 to TRBJ1-1; D gene unclear. Per germline, CDR1 SGHRS and CDR2 YFSETQ. CDR3 size: 13 residues. V lost 4 bases to trimming and J lost 6 bases, with 13 bases between them. CDR3 DNA: TGCGCCAGCAGCCCGGATCCGGGCGCTGAAGCTTTCTTT. Translating it yields CASSPDPGAEAFF.